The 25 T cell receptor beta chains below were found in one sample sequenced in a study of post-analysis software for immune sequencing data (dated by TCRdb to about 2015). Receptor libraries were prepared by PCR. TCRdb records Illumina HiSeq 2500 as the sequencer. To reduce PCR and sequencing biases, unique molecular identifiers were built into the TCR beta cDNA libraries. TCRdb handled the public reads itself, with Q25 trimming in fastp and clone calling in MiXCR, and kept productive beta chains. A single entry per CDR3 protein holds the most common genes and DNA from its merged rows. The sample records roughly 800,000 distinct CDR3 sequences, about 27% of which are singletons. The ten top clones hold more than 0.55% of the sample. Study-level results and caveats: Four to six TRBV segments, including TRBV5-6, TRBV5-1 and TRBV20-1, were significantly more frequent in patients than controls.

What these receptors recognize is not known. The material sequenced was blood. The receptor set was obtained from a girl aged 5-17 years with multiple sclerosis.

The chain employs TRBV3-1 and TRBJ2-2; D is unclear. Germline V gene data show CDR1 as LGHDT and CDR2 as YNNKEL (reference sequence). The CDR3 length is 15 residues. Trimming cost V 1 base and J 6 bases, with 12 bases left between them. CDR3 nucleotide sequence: TGTGCCAGCAGCCAAGTCCCCTCCCTATCCGGGGAGCTGTTTTTT. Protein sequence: CASSQVPSLSGELFF.

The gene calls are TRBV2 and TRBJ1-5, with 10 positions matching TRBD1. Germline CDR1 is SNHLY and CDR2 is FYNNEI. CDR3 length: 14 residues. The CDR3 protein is CASARDRGNQPQHF. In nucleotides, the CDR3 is TGTGCTAGCGCCCGGGACAGGGGTAATCAGCCCCAGCATTTT.

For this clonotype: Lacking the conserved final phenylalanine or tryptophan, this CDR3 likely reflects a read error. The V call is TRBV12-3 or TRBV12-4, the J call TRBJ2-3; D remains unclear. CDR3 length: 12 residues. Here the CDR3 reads CAGKGNADAQYS. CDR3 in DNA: TGTGCCGGCAAAGGTAACGCAGATGCGCAGTATTCT.

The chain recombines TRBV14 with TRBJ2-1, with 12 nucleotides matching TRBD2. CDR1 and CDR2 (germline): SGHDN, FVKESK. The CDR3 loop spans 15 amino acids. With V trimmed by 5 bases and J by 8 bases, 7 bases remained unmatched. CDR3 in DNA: TGTGCCAGCAGCGGTAGACTAGCGGGAGTGGATGAGCAGTTCTTC. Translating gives CASSGRLAGVDEQFF.

The CDR3 loop is CASSPEPPGPSSYNEQFF. CDR3 bases: TGTGCCAGCAGCCCCGAGCCCCCAGGCCCCAGCTCCTACAATGAGCAGTTCTTC. The chain has TRBV7-9 and TRBJ2-1; D is undetermined. This CDR3 region has 18 residues. Looked up from germline, CDR1 is SEHNR and CDR2 is FQNEAQ (reference sequence). V dropped 5 bases and J dropped 0 bases, with 20 bases sitting between them.

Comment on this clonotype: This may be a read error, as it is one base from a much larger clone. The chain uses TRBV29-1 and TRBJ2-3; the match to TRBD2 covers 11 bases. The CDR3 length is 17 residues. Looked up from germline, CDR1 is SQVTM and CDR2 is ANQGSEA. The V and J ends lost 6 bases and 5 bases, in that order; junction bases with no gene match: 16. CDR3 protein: CSVPWLAGGAGKDTQYF. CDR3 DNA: TGCAGCGTCCCCTGGCTAGCGGGAGGCGCGGGCAAAGATACGCAGTATTTT.

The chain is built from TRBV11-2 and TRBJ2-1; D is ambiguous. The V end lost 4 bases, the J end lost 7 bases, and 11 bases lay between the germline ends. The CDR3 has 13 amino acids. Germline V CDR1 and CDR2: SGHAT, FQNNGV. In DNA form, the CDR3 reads TGTGCCAGCAGCTCCTCTCTTTGGAATGAGCAGTTCTTC. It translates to CASSSSLWNEQFF.

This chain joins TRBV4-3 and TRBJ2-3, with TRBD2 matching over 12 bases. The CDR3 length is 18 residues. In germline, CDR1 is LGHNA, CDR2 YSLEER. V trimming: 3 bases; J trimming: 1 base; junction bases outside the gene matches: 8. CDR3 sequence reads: CASSHGTSGPEGTDTQYF. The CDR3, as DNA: TGCGCCAGCAGCCACGGGACTAGCGGGCCCGAGGGCACAGATACGCAGTATTTT.

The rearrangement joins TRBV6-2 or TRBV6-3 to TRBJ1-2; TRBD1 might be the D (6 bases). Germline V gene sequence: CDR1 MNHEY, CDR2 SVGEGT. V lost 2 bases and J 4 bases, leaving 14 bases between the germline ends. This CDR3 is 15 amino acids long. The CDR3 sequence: CASSYQGSAGYGYTF. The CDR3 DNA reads TGTGCCAGCAGTTACCAGGGGTCGGCTGGCTATGGCTACACCTTC.

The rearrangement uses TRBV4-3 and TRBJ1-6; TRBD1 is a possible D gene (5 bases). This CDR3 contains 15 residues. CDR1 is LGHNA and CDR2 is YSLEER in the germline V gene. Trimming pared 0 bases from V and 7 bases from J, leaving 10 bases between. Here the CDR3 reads CASSQDWAGNSPLHF. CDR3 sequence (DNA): TGCGCCAGCAGCCAAGATTGGGCAGGGAATTCACCCCTCCACTTT.

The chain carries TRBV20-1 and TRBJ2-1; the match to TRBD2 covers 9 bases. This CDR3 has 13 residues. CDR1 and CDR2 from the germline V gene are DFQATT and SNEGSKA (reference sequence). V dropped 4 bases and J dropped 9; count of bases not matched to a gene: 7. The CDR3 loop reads CSATLAGVSEQFF. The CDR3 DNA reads TGCAGTGCTACTTTAGCGGGAGTCAGTGAGCAGTTCTTC.

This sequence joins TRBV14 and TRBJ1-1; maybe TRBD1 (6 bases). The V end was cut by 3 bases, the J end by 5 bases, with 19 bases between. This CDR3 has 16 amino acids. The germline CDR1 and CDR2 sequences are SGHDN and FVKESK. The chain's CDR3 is CASSQAEARGGTEAFF. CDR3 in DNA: TGTGCCAGCAGCCAGGCGGAGGCCAGGGGAGGAACTGAAGCTTTCTTT.

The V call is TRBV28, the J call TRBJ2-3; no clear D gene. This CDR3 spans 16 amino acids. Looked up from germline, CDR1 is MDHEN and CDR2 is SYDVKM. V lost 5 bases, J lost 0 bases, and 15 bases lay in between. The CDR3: CASSPPLRPSTDTQYF. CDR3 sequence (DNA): TGTGCCAGCAGTCCCCCCTTGCGGCCTAGCACAGATACGCAGTATTTT.

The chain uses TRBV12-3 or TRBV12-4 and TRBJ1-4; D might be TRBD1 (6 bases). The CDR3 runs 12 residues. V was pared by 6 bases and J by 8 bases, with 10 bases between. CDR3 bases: TGTGCCAGCAGGCCTCAGGGGGAAAAACTGTTTTTT. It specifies CASRPQGEKLFF.

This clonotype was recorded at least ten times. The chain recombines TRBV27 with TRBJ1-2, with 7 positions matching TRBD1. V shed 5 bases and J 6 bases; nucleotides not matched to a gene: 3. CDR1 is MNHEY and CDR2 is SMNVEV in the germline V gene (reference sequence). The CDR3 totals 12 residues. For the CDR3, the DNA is TGTGCCAGCAGTGCCGGGACAGATGGCTACACCTTC. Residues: CASSAGTDGYTF.

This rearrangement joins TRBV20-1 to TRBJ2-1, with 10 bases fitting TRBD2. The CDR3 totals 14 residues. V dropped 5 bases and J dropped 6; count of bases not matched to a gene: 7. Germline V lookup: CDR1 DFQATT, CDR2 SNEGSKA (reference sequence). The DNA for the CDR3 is TGCAGTGCTGCCTCTAGCGGGAGAATCAATGAGCAGTTCTTC. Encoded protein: CSAASSGRINEQFF.

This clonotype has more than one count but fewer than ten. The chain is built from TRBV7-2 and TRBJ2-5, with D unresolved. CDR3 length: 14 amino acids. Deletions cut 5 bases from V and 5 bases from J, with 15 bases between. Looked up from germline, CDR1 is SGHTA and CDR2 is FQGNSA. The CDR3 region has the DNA TGTGCCAGCAGCCCAATCCCGTCGGTGGAGACCCAGTACTTC. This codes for CASSPIPSVETQYF.

CDR3 residues: CSGFNTGELFF. The CDR3 DNA is TGCAGCGGATTTAACACCGGGGAGCTGTTTTTT. This sequence joins TRBV29-1 and TRBJ2-2; the D is unclear. The CDR3 consists of 11 residues. Per the germline V gene, CDR1 is SQVTM and CDR2 is ANQGSEA. V shed 7 bases and J shed 2 bases, with 5 bases lying between them.

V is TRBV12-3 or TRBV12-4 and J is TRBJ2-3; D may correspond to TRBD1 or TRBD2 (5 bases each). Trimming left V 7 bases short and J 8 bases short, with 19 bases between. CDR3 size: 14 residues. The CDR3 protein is CASKGDGARVTQYF. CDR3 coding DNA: TGTGCCAGCAAAGGGGACGGAGCTAGGGTTACGCAGTATTTT.

CDR3 nucleotides: TGTGCCATCAGTGACACGGAGAACACTGAAGCTTTCTTT. Its translation is CAISDTENTEAFF. The rearrangement joins TRBV10-3 to TRBJ1-1; D not certain. The CDR3 sequence is 13 residues long. Germline assignment: CDR1 ENHRY and CDR2 SYGVKD. V lost 3 bases to trimming and J lost 1 base, with 6 bases between them.

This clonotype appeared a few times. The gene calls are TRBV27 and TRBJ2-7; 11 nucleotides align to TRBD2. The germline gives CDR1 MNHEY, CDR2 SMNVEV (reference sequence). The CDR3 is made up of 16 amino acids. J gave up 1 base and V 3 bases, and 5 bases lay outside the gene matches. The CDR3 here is CASSFLAGGGSYEQYF. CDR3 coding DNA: TGTGCCAGCAGTTTCTTAGCGGGAGGGGGTTCCTACGAGCAGTACTTC.

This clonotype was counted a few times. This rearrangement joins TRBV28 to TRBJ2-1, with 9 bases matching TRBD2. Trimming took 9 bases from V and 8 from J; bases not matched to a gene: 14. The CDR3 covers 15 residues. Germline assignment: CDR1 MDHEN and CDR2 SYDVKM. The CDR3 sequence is CASALGLAGFDEQFF. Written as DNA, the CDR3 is TGTGCCAGTGCCCTGGGGCTAGCGGGGTTCGATGAGCAGTTCTTC.

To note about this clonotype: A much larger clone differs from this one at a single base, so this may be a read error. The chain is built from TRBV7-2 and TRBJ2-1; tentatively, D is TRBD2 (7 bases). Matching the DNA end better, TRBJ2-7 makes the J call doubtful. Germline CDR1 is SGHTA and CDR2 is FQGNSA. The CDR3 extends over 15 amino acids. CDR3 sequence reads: CASRRGGRDYNEQYF. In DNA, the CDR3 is TGTGCCAGCAGAAGAGGGGGGAGGGACTACAATGAGCAGTACTTC.

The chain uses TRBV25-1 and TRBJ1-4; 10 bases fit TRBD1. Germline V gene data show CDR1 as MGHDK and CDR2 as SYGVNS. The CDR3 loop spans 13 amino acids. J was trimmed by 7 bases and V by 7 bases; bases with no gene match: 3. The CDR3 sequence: CASKTGGSEKLFF. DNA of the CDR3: TGTGCCAGCAAGACAGGGGGCTCTGAAAAACTGTTTTTT.

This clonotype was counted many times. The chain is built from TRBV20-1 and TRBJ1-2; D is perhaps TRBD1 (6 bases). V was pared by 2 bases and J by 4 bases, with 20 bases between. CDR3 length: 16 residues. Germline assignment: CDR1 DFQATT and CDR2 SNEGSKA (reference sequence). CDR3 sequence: CSARSYGAGAIYGYTF. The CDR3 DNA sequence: TGCAGTGCTAGATCGTATGGTGCGGGGGCGATCTATGGCTACACCTTC.